This T cell receptor (beta chain) was retrieved from a study of human T cells and chemical hapten exposure. General study results and limits: Patch test score was positively correlated with the counts of PT1 expanded TCRs.

A few counts support this clonotype. Its antigen is still unknown. The CDR3 consists of 13 residues. The germline V gene has CDR1 SGHTS and CDR2 YDEGEE. V lost 1 base and J 7 bases, leaving 6 bases between the germline ends. Sample time point: patch test 2, 6 weeks after DPC sensitization. Treatment meaning: therapeutic diphenylcyclopropenone sensitization with weekly scalp DPC. In TCRdb, the RACE reads were re-called with MiXCR into one record per CDR3 protein. This table has around 82,000 distinct CDR3 sequences, more than 6.5% appearing once. This receptor was taken from a woman under 40 with alopecia areata. Some clones in this sample may be carry-over from other donors' samples. Sequenced here: whole blood, sampled in connection with sensitization to the hapten diphenylcyclopropenone (DPC). The chain joins TRBV5-8 to TRBJ1-6, with D possibly being TRBD1 (5 bases). This chain's CDR3 is CASSLNRNSPLHF. As DNA, the CDR3 is TGTGCCAGCAGCTTGAACAGGAATTCACCCCTCCACTTT. The full variable domain, its missing parts supplied by reference TRBV5-8 and TRBJ1-6, is EAGVTQSPTHLIKTRGQQATLRCSPISGHTSVYWYQQALGLGLQFLLWYDEGEERNRGNFPPRFSGRQFPNYSSELNVNALELEDSALYLCASSLNRNSPLHFGNGTRLTVT.